The source of this T cell receptor beta chain is a study of response to subunit inactivated influenza vaccine. Study conclusions and caveats: Each seasonal influenza vaccination recruits few new T cells, the authors suggested.

Each CDR3 protein gets one entry after TCRdb re-called the RT-PCR reads with MiXCR. This sample has 650,000 to 700,000 distinct CDR3 sequences, with about 15% found just once. This clonotype has more than one count but fewer than ten. Antigen unknown. This sequence originates from a man in his fifties who received an inactivated influenza vaccine. This sample comprised PBMCs from blood, obtained roughly 12 days after vaccination.

The CDR3 loop is CASSFYTLSGSVEKANYGYTF. The CDR3 nucleotides are TGTGCCAGCAGCTTTTATACGCTGTCTGGGAGTGTTGAGAAGGCTAACTATGGCTACACCTTC. This sequence joins TRBV11-1 and TRBJ1-2, with unresolved D. Trimming cost V 3 bases and J 0 bases, with 29 bases left between them. In germline, CDR1 is SGHAT, CDR2 FQDESV (reference sequence). There are 21 residues in the CDR3.